The 5 T cell receptor beta chains reported below all come from one sample, sequenced in a study of blood T cell repertoires in COVID-19. TCRdb's table, derived via immunoSEQ multiplex PCR, lists solely in-frame clones and lacks some. The table lists 250,000 to 300,000 clones, more than 80% of them singletons, with approximately 4% in the top ten. Input material: peripheral blood. The receptors stem from a woman in her thirties or forties with acute or convalescent COVID-19.

The chain carries TRBV6-5 and TRBJ2-1, with 9 bases identical to TRBD1. With 0 bases clipped from V and 7 bases from J, the junction kept 7 bases outside the gene matches. CDR3 length equals 16 residues. Germline CDR1 MNHEY, CDR2 SVGAGI. CDR3 bases: TGTGCCAGCAGTTACTCCTTTCCCGGGACAGGGAATGAGCAGTTCTTC. This sequence encodes CASSYSFPGTGNEQFF.

The chain joins TRBV5-4 to TRBJ2-1; D ambiguous. The CDR3 length is 15 residues. CDR1 is SGHNT, CDR2 YYREEE, per germline (reference sequence). V lost 1 base and J 4 bases, leaving 12 bases between the germline ends. The CDR3 region is CASSLSLPGYNEQFF. The CDR3 DNA sequence: TGTGCCAGCAGCTTGAGCCTACCCGGGTACAATGAGCAGTTCTTC. Full variable domain (rest looked up from reference TRBV5-4 and TRBJ2-1): ETGVTQSPTHLIKTRGQQVTLRCSSQSGHNTVSWYQQALGQGPQFIFQYYREEENGRGNFPPRFSGLQFPNYSSELNVNALELDDSALYLCASSLSLPGYNEQFFGPGTRLTVL.

CDR3 sequence: CASRPGQGDGYTF. The CDR3 region has the DNA TGTGCCAGCAGACCGGGACAGGGTGATGGCTACACCTTC. The chain employs TRBV2 and TRBJ1-2; TRBD1 matches 9 bases. This CDR3 contains 13 residues. In germline, CDR1 is SNHLY, CDR2 FYNNEI. J was trimmed by 6 bases and V by 6 bases; bases with no gene match: 5.

The chain is built from TRBV7-6 and TRBJ1-5, with 7 bases identical to TRBD1. Germline loops: CDR1 SGHVS, CDR2 FNYEAQ. The junction had 8 bases not matched to a gene; V was cut back by 4 bases and J by 5 bases. This CDR3 has 15 amino acids. The CDR3 spells CASSCDRVKDQPQHF. CDR3 DNA: TGTGCCAGCAGCTGCGACAGGGTTAAGGATCAGCCCCAGCATTTT.

The rearrangement uses TRBV4-2 and TRBJ1-3, with D possibly matching TRBD1 (5 bases). The CDR3 is made up of 19 amino acids. Trimming took off 1 base at V and 3 bases at J, with 22 bases between the two ends. The germline V gene has CDR1 LGHNA and CDR2 YNFKEQ. The DNA for the CDR3 is TGTGCCAGCAGCCAAGGTTATCGACAGCTTGGGTCGGGTGGAAACACCATATATTTT. It yields the protein CASSQGYRQLGSGGNTIYF.